These 2 T cell receptor beta chains were sequenced from one sample in a study of CD8+ T cells in alopecia areata. The treatment: oral pan-JAK inhibitor, 5-10 mg twice daily. As the sequencing template, cDNA was produced by extracting RNA and reverse transcribing it. Method: immunoSEQ multiplex PCR; TCRdb's copy keeps in-frame clones and lacks some. Of about 190,000 clones listed, around 58% are singletons. The sequencing used CD8+ T cells sorted from blood, collected at week 24, from a patient treated with tofacitinib. All receptors come from a human donor with alopecia areata.

V is TRBV30 and J is TRBJ2-1; D is undetermined. V shed 0 bases and J shed 12 bases, with 12 bases lying between them. The length of the CDR3 is 12 residues. From germline, CDR1 is GTSNPN and CDR2 SVGIG (reference sequence). CDR3 DNA: TGTGCCTGGAGTGTTCGCGTCCTTGGGCAGTTCTTC. Encoded protein: CAWSVRVLGQFF.

The V and J genes are TRBV19 and TRBJ2-3; D is undetermined. Trimming took off 3 bases at V and 4 bases at J, with 8 bases between the two ends. Germline V gene data show CDR1 as LNHDA and CDR2 as SQIVND (reference sequence). The CDR3 length is 13 residues. The CDR3 coding sequence is TGTGCCAGTAGTATCGTTTGGCCAGATACGCAGTATTTT. It specifies CASSIVWPDTQYF.